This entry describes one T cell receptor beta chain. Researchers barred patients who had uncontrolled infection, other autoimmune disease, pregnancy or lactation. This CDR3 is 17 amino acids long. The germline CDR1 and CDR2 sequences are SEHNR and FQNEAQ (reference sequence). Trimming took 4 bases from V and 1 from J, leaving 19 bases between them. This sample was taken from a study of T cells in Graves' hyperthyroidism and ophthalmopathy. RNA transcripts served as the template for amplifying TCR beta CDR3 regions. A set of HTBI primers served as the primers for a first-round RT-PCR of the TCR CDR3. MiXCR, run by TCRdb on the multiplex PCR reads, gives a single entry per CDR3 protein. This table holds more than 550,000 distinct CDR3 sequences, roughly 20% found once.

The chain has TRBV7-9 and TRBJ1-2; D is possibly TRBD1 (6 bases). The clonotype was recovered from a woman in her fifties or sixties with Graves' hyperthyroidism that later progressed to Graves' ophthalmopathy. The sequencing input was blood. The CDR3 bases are TGTGCCAGCAGCTGGTACAGGGAATTGGTGCTTAACTATGGCTACACCTTC. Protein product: CASSWYRELVLNYGYTF.